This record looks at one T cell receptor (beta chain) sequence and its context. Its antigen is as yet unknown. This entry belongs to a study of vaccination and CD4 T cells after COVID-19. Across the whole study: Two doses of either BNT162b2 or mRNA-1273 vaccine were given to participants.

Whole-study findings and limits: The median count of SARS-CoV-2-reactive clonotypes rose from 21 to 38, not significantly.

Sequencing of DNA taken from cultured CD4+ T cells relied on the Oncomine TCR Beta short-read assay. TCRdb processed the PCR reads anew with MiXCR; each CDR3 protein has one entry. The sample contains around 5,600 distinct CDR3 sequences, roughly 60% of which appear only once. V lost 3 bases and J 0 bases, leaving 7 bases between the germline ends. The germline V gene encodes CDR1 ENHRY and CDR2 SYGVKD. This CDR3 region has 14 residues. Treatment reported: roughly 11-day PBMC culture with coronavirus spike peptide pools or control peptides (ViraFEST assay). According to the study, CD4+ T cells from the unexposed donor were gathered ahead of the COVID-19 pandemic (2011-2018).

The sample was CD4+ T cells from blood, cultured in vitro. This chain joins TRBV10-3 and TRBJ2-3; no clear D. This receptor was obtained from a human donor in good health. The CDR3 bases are TGTGCCATCAGTGAATCGATGAGCACAGATACGCAGTATTTT. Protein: CAISESMSTDTQYF.